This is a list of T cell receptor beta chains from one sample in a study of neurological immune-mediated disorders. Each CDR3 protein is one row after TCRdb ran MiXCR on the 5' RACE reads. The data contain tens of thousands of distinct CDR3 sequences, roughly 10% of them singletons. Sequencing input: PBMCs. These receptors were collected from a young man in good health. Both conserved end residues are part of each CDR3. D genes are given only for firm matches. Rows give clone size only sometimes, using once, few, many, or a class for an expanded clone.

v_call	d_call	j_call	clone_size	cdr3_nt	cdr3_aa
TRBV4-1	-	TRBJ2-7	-	TGTGCCAGCAGCCCCCTAGGGGGAGGCGAGCAGTACTTC	CASSPLGGGEQYF
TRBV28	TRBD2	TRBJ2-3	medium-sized	TGTGCCAGCACCCTACCCCTGCGGGGGGGAGGAGATACGCAGTATTTT	CASTLPLRGGGDTQYF
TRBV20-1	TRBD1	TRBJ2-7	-	TGCAGTGCTGCGGGGACAGGGGGCTACGAGCAGTACTTC	CSAAGTGGYEQYF
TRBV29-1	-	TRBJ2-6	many	TGCAGCGTTGAAGACAGGGCGAGCTCTGGGGCCAACGTCCTGACTTTC	CSVEDRASSGANVLTF
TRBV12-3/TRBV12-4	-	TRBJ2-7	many	TGTGCCAGCAGCACGTCCGGGGAGCAGTACTTC	CASSTSGEQYF
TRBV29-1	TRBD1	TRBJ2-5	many	TGCAGCGTCGGATCCGGGACAGGGGCCCAAGAGACCCAGTACTTC	CSVGSGTGAQETQYF
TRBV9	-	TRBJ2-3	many	TGTGCCAGCAGCGCCGGGACCCTTGGCACAGATACGCAGTATTTT	CASSAGTLGTDTQYF
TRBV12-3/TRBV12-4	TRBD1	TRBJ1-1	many	TGTGCCAGCAGTTTACGGGACAGGGTCACTGAAGCTTTCTTT	CASSLRDRVTEAFF
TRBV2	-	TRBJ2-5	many	TGTGCCACTACCGCCGCGCAGACCCAGTACTTC	CATTAAQTQYF
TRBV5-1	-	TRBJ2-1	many	TGCGCCAGCAGCTTGGTCCTCGTTGACAATGAGCAGTTCTTC	CASSLVLVDNEQFF
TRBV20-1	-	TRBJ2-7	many	TGCAGTGCTAGTTATCAGGGAGTCGGCGAGCAGTACTTC	CSASYQGVGEQYF
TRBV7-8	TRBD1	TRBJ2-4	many	TGTGCCAGCAGCCCAGGGACAGTCCTAGCCAAAAACATTCAGTACTTC	CASSPGTVLAKNIQYF
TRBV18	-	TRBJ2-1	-	TGTGCCAGCTTCACCACCCAGGGTGTCTACAATGAGCAGTTCTTC	CASFTTQGVYNEQFF
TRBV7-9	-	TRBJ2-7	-	-	CASSFYICSAKSLAGHPYEQYF
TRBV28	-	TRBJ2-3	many	TGTGCCAGCAGTTGGGCGGGTACAGATACGCAGTATTTT	CASSWAGTDTQYF
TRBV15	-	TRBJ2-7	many	TGTGCCACCAGCAGAGATATCGCGGGAGAGCAGTACTTC	CATSRDIAGEQYF
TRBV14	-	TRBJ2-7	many	TGTGCCAGCAGCCCTTCGCAGGGGGGCGAGCAGTACTTC	CASSPSQGGEQYF
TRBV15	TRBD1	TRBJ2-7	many	TGTGCCACCAGCAGGGACGTTGTGGACAGGGACTACGAGCAGTACTTC	CATSRDVVDRDYEQYF
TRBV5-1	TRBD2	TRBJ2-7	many	TGCGCCAGCAGCCATAGGATCCAGGGAGGGGAGCAGTACTTC	CASSHRIQGGEQYF
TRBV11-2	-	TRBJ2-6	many	TGTGCCAGCAGCCGAACTGGGGCCAACGTCCTGACTTTC	CASSRTGANVLTF
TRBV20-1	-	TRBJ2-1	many	TGCAGTGCTAGAGATCTCGGGGGAGAGAGAAATGAGCAGTTCTTC	CSARDLGGERNEQFF
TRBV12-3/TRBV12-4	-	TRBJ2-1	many	TGTGCCAGCAGTCCCCCGGGCTCTTCCTACAATGAGCAGTTCTTC	CASSPPGSSYNEQFF
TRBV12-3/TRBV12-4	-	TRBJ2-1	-	TGTGCCAGCAGTCAACCTAGCTGGAGGGGTACCTACAATGAGCAGTTCTTC	CASSQPSWRGTYNEQFF